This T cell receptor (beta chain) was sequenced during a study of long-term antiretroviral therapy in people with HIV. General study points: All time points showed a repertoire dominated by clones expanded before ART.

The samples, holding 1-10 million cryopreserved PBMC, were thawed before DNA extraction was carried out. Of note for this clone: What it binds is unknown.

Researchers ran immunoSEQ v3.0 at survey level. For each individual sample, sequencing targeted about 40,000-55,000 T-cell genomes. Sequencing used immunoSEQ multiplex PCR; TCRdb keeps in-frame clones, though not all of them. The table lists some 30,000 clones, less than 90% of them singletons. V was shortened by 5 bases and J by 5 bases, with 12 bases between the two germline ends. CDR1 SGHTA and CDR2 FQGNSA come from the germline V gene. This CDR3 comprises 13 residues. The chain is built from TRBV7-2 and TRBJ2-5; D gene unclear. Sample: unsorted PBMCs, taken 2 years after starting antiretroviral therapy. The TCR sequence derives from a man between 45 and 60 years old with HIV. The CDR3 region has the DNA TGTGCCAGCAGCCCGAAGGTCGGGGAGACCCAGTACTTC. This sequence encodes CASSPKVGETQYF.